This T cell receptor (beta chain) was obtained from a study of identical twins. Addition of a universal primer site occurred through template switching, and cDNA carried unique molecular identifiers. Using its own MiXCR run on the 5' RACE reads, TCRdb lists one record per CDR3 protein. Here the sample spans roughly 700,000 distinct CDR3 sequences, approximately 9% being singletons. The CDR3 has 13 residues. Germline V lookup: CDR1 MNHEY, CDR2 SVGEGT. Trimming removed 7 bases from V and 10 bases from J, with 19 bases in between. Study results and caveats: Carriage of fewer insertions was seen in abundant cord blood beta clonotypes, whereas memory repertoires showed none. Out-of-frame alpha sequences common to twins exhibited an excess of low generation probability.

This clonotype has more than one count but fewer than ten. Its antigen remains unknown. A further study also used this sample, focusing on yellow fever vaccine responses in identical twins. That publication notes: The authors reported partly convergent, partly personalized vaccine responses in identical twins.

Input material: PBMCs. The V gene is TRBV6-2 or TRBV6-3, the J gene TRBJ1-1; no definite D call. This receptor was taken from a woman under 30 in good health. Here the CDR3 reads CASNQTPSSRAFF. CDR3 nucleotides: TGTGCCAGCAACCAGACTCCCTCGAGTCGAGCTTTCTTT.